The 17 T cell receptor beta chains below come from one sample, sequenced in a study of blood T cell repertoires in COVID-19. The data were produced by immunoSEQ multiplex PCR, yet TCRdb's version contains in-frame clones alone and is incomplete. The data contain about 260,000 clones, about 85% of them singletons. Sequenced input: peripheral blood. These receptors all stem from a man aged 55 to 69 with acute or convalescent COVID-19.

The count of this clone is one. The chain uses TRBV5-5 and TRBJ1-2; D is possibly TRBD1 (6 bases). Trimming left V 4 bases short and J 4 bases short, with 17 bases between. The CDR3 has 15 amino acids. From germline, CDR1 is SGHKS and CDR2 YYEKEE (reference sequence). The CDR3 region has the DNA TGTGCCAGCAGCCTCCGGGACACCCCTGGCTATGGCTACACCTTC. As protein: CASSLRDTPGYGYTF.

The rearrangement links TRBV28 to TRBJ2-5, with D maybe TRBD1 (6 bases). The CDR3 is 15 residues long. Deletions cut 6 bases from V and 2 bases from J, with 16 bases between. Germline CDR1 is MDHEN and CDR2 is SYDVKM. CDR3: CASSPTTGFQETQYF. CDR3 in DNA: TGTGCCAGCAGCCCTACGACAGGATTTCAAGAGACCCAGTACTTC.

The chain has TRBV7-3 and TRBJ2-1; 13 bases map to TRBD2. The CDR3 totals 16 residues. Trimming took 4 bases from V and 7 from J; bases not matched to a gene: 7. The V gene's germline CDR1 is SGHTA and CDR2 FQGTGA. The CDR3 nucleotides are TGTGCCAGCAGCTCCGTGACTAGCGGGGGGCTGAATGAGCAGTTCTTC. Its protein is CASSSVTSGGLNEQFF.

This rearrangement joins TRBV18 to TRBJ2-1; D might be TRBD1 (6 bases). The CDR3 spans 15 residues. The germline gives CDR1 KGHSH, CDR2 LQKENI. The V and J ends lost 6 bases and 4 bases respectively, with 16 bases between them. CDR3 DNA sequence: TGTGCCAGCTCGGCTCCGGGACAAGAATACAATGAGCAGTTCTTC. Translated: CASSAPGQEYNEQFF. The variable domain in full, with the rest retrieved from reference TRBV18 and TRBJ2-1, is NAGVMQNPRHLVRRRGQEARLRCSPMKGHSHVYWYRQLPEEGLKFMVYLQKENIIDESGMPKERFSAEFPKEGPSILRIQQVVRGDSAAYFCASSAPGQEYNEQFFGPGTRLTVL.

This chain links TRBV27 with TRBJ2-2, with 9 bases fitting TRBD1. The J segment lost 4 bases and the V segment lost 4 bases, leaving 10 bases of the junction unmatched. Germline CDR1 and CDR2: MNHEY and SMNVEV (reference sequence). The CDR3 has 17 residues. The CDR3 sequence is CASSSLGQGRGTGELFF. CDR3 in DNA: TGTGCCAGCAGTTCCCTTGGACAGGGGAGAGGCACCGGGGAGCTGTTTTTT.

The chain is built from TRBV28 and TRBJ1-6, with 7 bases aligning to TRBD1. Germline assignment: CDR1 MDHEN and CDR2 SYDVKM. The CDR3 loop spans 17 amino acids. V shed 5 bases, J shed 0 bases, and the junction held 7 bases outside the gene matches. For the CDR3, the DNA is TGTGCCAGCAGTCTGACAGGGACGAGCTCCTATAATTCACCCCTCCACTTT. This encodes CASSLTGTSSYNSPLHF.

This chain joins TRBV7-9 and TRBJ1-2; D remains ambiguous. The V gene lost 1 base and the J gene lost 8 bases, with 17 bases spanning the gap. In germline, CDR1 is SEHNR, CDR2 FQNEAQ (reference sequence). The CDR3 spans 15 residues. This chain's CDR3 is CASSLVQAIFSGYTF. In DNA form, the CDR3 reads TGTGCCAGCAGCTTAGTCCAGGCCATATTTTCGGGCTACACCTTC.

The rearrangement uses TRBV7-6 and TRBJ2-3; 8 nucleotides agree with TRBD2. The J segment lost 6 bases and the V segment lost 5 bases, leaving 13 bases of the junction unmatched. Germline CDR1 reads SGHVS; CDR2 reads FNYEAQ. This CDR3 region has 16 residues. CDR3 sequence: CASSPRGLGGRDTQYF. CDR3 DNA: TGTGCCAGCAGCCCCCGGGGACTAGGGGGTAGGGATACGCAGTATTTT.

This clone was counted once. V usage is TRBV10-3 and J usage is TRBJ2-7; TRBD1 is a possible D gene (6 bases). Germline V gives CDR1 ENHRY, CDR2 SYGVKD. The CDR3 extends over 17 amino acids. V was pared by 2 bases and J by 2 bases, with 19 bases between. The CDR3 DNA is TGTGCCATCAGTGAGCCCAAAGACAGGCTAGTCCCCTACGAGCAGTACTTC. Translation: CAISEPKDRLVPYEQYF.

The gene calls are TRBV18 and TRBJ2-3; maybe TRBD2 (6 bases). V dropped 3 bases and J dropped 5 bases, with 24 bases sitting between them. CDR1 is KGHSH, CDR2 LQKENI, per germline. The CDR3 sequence is 18 residues long. The CDR3 region is CASSPTLAGPLLQDTQYF. CDR3 nucleotides: TGTGCCAGCTCACCGACCCTTGCGGGGCCACTCCTCCAAGATACGCAGTATTTT.

V is TRBV7-9 and J is TRBJ2-2; TRBD2 agrees at 8 bases. Unmatched junction bases numbered 7, after V lost 4 bases and J lost 6 bases. Germline assignment: CDR1 SEHNR and CDR2 FQNEAQ (reference sequence). The CDR3 runs 15 residues. CDR3 DNA: TGTGCCAGCAGCTCAAGCGGGGGAGGGGCCGGGGAGCTGTTTTTT. Its translation: CASSSSGGGAGELFF. Together with reference TRBV7-9 and TRBJ2-2, the CDR3 gives the full variable domain: DTGVSQNPRHKITKRGQNVTFRCDPISEHNRLYWYRQTLGQGPEFLTYFQNEAQLEKSRLLSDRFSAERPKGSFSTLEIQRTEQGDSAMYLCASSSSGGGAGELFFGEGSRLTVL.

The chain employs TRBV29-1 and TRBJ2-7; TRBD1 matches at 8 bases. The V gene's germline CDR1 is SQVTM and CDR2 ANQGSEA. The CDR3 spans 14 residues. J was trimmed by 4 bases and V by 0 bases; bases with no gene match: 5. The CDR3: CSVEDPNRGYEQYF. CDR3 nucleotides: TGCAGCGTTGAAGATCCGAACAGGGGGTACGAGCAGTACTTC.

This clone was seen a single time. The rearrangement links TRBV10-1 to TRBJ2-3; TRBD1 aligns across 10 bases. The CDR3 extends over 14 amino acids. V trimming: 6 bases; J trimming: 4 bases; junction bases outside the gene matches: 4. CDR1 and CDR2 (germline): WNHNN, SYGVQD (reference sequence). DNA of the CDR3: TGCGCCAGCAGCAGCGGACAGGGGGCAGATACGCAGTATTTT. Translating it yields CASSSGQGADTQYF.

The V gene is TRBV10-3, the J gene TRBJ1-1; possibly TRBD1 for D (6 bases). Looked up from germline, CDR1 is ENHRY and CDR2 is SYGVKD. V shed 6 bases and J shed 1 base, with 15 bases lying between them. The CDR3 extends over 15 amino acids. CDR3 amino acids: CAISLKTGTNTEAFF. The CDR3 coding sequence is TGTGCCATCAGCCTCAAGACAGGTACGAACACTGAAGCTTTCTTT.

The chain employs TRBV14 and TRBJ2-7; 11 bases line up with TRBD2. Trimming took 0 bases from V and 0 from J; bases not matched to a gene: 13. The CDR3 is 20 amino acids. CDR1 and CDR2 from the germline V gene are SGHDN and FVKESK. Here the CDR3 DNA reads TGTGCCAGCAGCCAAGATATCCTAGCGGGGGGTCGACCGGCCTCCTACGAGCAGTACTTC. Translating gives CASSQDILAGGRPASYEQYF.

The chain couples TRBV19 to TRBJ1-1; no firm D call. Germline lookup yields CDR1 LNHDA and CDR2 SQIVND (reference sequence). V lost 8 bases to trimming and J lost 0 bases, with 16 bases between them. The CDR3 extends over 15 amino acids. The CDR3 reads CASRPTTTLNTEAFF. In nucleotides, the CDR3 is TGTGCCAGTCGGCCGACCACGACTCTGAACACTGAAGCTTTCTTT.

V usage is TRBV3-1 (or the pseudogene TRBV3-2) and J usage is TRBJ2-3, with D possibly being TRBD2 (6 bases). Germline lookup yields CDR1 LGHDT and CDR2 YNNKEL (reference sequence). Trimming removed 4 bases from V and 0 bases from J, with 8 bases in between. The CDR3 has 14 amino acids. Here the CDR3 DNA reads TGTGCCAGCAGCCGTAGCGGAAGCACAGATACGCAGTATTTT. This encodes CASSRSGSTDTQYF.